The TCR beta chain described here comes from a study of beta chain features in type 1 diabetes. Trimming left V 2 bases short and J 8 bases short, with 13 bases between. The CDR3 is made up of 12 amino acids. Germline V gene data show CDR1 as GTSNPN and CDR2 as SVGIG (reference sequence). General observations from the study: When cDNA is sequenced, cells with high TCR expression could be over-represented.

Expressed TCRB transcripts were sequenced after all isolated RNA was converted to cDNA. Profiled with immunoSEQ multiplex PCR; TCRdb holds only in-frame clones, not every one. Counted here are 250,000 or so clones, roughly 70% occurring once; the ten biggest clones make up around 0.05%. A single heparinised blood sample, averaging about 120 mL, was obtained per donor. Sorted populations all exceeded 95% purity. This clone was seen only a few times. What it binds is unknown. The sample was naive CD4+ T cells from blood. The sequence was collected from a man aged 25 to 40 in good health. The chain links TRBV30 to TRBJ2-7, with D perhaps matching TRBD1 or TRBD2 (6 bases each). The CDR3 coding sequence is TGTGCCTGGAGTTCGGGGGCTAGTAAGCAGTACTTC. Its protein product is CAWSSGASKQYF.